The sample holds one count of the clone carrying this TCR beta chain. Its antigen is still unknown. V lost 1 base and J 11 bases, leaving 21 bases between the germline ends. This CDR3 contains 15 residues. These data originate in a study of tumor and adjacent non-tumor tissue in lung cancer. The overall study: Patients comprised 12 adenocarcinoma, a couple of squamous cell carcinoma and 1 small cell lung cancer. On average, productive TCRbeta reads reached about 4.17 million per sample.

The study, taken as a whole, reports: Top 100 clones took a larger repertoire share in normal lung. TCR diversity was significantly greater in tumor than normal lung tissue.

TCRbeta libraries were built with three rounds of nested PCR, modified from ARM-PCR. TCRdb recomputed calls from the multiplex PCR reads with MiXCR, one row per CDR3 protein. Of roughly 75,000 distinct CDR3 sequences in the sample, over 70% are singletons; the top ten hold about 12%. No cell sorting was done before RNA was extracted from the tissue. The V call is TRBV12-3 or TRBV12-4, the J call TRBJ2-7; D gene ambiguous. The TCR sequence derives from a woman aged 50 to 60 with non-small cell lung cancer. What was sequenced was lung tumor tissue. As DNA, the CDR3 is TGTGCCAGCAGTTTAGGTCCCCTGACGGGCTATGAGGAGTACTTC. Protein sequence: CASSLGPLTGYEEYF.